Listed here are 27 T cell receptor beta chains from one sample, sequenced in a study of T cells after yellow fever vaccination. MiXCR, applied by TCRdb to the 5' RACE reads, yields one record per CDR3 protein. The sample yields hundreds of thousands of distinct CDR3 sequences, approximately 3.9% seen once. The specimen was PBMCs, collected on the day of the yellow fever booster vaccination. These receptors were obtained from a man aged 18 to 30 who received the YFV17D yellow fever vaccine.

Many counts were recorded for this clonotype. The DNA of the CDR3 is TGTGCTAGTGGTTCCGGACTCACCTACGAGCAGTACTTC. This encodes CASGSGLTYEQYF. The rearrangement links TRBV12-5 to TRBJ2-7; tentatively, D is TRBD2 (5 bases). CDR1 is LGHNT, CDR2 FRNRAP, per germline. The CDR3 totals 13 residues. The V end lost 4 bases, the J end lost 2 bases, and 9 bases lay between the germline ends.

The rearrangement links TRBV5-6 to TRBJ1-1; 8 positions agree with TRBD1. There are 18 residues in the CDR3. Germline loops: CDR1 SGHDT, CDR2 YYEEEE. The V gene end was trimmed by 0 bases and the J gene end by 5 bases; junction bases not matched to a gene: 15. The CDR3 DNA sequence: TGTGCCAGCAGCTTGGTGGTGCCCGACCAGGGGGCGGCAACTGAAGCTTTCTTT. Translating it yields CASSLVVPDQGAATEAFF.

The CDR3 DNA reads as TGTGCCAGCAGCTTAACCAGGGCGAACACCGGGGAGCTGTTTTTT. It codes for CASSLTRANTGELFF. This chain joins TRBV7-3 and TRBJ2-2, with D possibly TRBD1 on 5 matching bases. CDR1 SGHTA and CDR2 FQGTGA come from the germline V gene. Between the trimmed V and J ends, which lost 0 bases and 0 bases, there was a span of 5 bases. The CDR3 loop spans 15 amino acids.

The chain links TRBV5-8 to TRBJ2-5; TRBD1 matches 8 bases. V was pared by 0 bases and J by 6 bases, with 13 bases of the junction left unmatched. The CDR3 is 17 residues long. The germline gives CDR1 SGHTS, CDR2 YDEGEE. The CDR3 region has the DNA TGTGCCAGCAGCTTGGTCACGGACAGGGCGTTTGGCAAGACCCAGTACTTC. Its protein product is CASSLVTDRAFGKTQYF.

This chain connects TRBV7-8 to TRBJ2-7; D assignment may be TRBD1 or TRBD2 (5 bases each). Trimming removed 1 base from V and 3 bases from J, with 19 bases in between. CDR1 SGHVS and CDR2 FQNEAQ come from the germline V gene. The length of the CDR3 is 17 residues. The CDR3 sequence is CASSLVRVPWGNYEQYF. Here the CDR3 DNA reads TGTGCCAGCAGCTTAGTGCGGGTGCCATGGGGGAACTACGAGCAGTACTTC.

This rearrangement joins TRBV7-2 to TRBJ1-2, with D tentatively TRBD1 (5 bases). With 2 bases removed from V and 7 bases from J, the gap between germline ends came to 11 bases. This CDR3 is 13 amino acids long. From germline, CDR1 is SGHTA and CDR2 FQGNSA. The CDR3 reads CASSLRGEVGYTF. CDR3 DNA sequence: TGTGCCAGCAGCTTACGGGGCGAGGTTGGCTACACCTTC.

V is TRBV11-2 and J is TRBJ2-1, with D perhaps matching TRBD2 (5 bases). The V end was cut by 3 bases, the J end by 5 bases, with 14 bases between. Germline CDR1 SGHAT, CDR2 FQNNGV. This CDR3 has 15 residues. CDR3 coding DNA: TGTGCCAGCAGCTTCGCGGGCTTAGACAACAATGAGCAGTTCTTC. Its protein is CASSFAGLDNNEQFF.

This clonotype showed up just a few times. The chain uses TRBV7-2 and TRBJ2-1, with no clear D. CDR1 and CDR2 (germline): SGHTA, FQGNSA. The CDR3 covers 14 residues. Deletions cut 3 bases from V and 2 bases from J, with 8 bases between. The CDR3 bases are TGTGCCAGCAGCTTTAACTCAGCCTACAATGAGCAGTTCTTC. This codes for CASSFNSAYNEQFF.

In its sample, this clonotype was seen many times. This chain joins TRBV9 and TRBJ2-7; D unresolved. V lost 0 bases and J 0 bases, leaving 4 bases between the germline ends. This CDR3 has 13 amino acids. CDR1 is SGDLS, CDR2 YYNGEE, per germline. The CDR3 spells CASSVGSSYEQYV. The CDR3 DNA sequence: TGTGCCAGCAGCGTAGGAAGCTCCTACGAGCAGTACGTC.

This chain links TRBV10-3 with TRBJ2-7, with 8 nucleotides matching TRBD1. Per germline, CDR1 ENHRY and CDR2 SYGVKD. With V trimmed by 2 bases and J by 6 bases, 21 bases remained unmatched. The CDR3 totals 19 residues. This CDR3 reads CAISEDGTGRILASGEQYF. Here the CDR3 DNA reads TGTGCCATCAGTGAGGACGGGACAGGACGAATACTAGCTTCGGGCGAGCAGTACTTC.

A few counts support this clonotype. The chain recombines TRBV5-1 with TRBJ1-1; D not certain. Trimming pared 4 bases from V and 2 bases from J, leaving 21 bases between. The CDR3 extends over 17 amino acids. Germline CDR1 SGHRS, CDR2 YFSETQ. The CDR3 region is CASSPLGRRADNTEAFF. The CDR3, as DNA: TGCGCCAGCAGCCCCCTCGGGCGACGGGCGGATAACACTGAAGCTTTCTTT.

This clonotype came up many times. This chain links TRBV28 with TRBJ1-2; tentatively, D is TRBD1 (5 bases). The ends were cut back, 8 bases at V and 4 bases at J, with 23 bases in the middle. Germline V gene sequence: CDR1 MDHEN, CDR2 SYDVKM. The CDR3 is 16 residues long. The CDR3 DNA reads as TGTGCCAGCCGACCAACGCGGGGGGGTCGTGGCTATGGCTACACCTTC. This codes for CASRPTRGGRGYGYTF.

This clonotype has a count of ten or more. This chain uses TRBV20-1 with TRBJ2-1, with D maybe TRBD1 (5 bases). The CDR3 sequence is 13 residues long. With 5 bases removed from V and 8 bases from J, the gap between germline ends came to 16 bases. The V gene's germline CDR1 is DFQATT and CDR2 SNEGSKA (reference sequence). DNA of the CDR3: TGCAGTGCTTCAAACACCCAGGGCCATGAGCAGTTCTTC. This encodes CSASNTQGHEQFF.

This clonotype was detected ten times or more. The rearrangement joins TRBV7-3 to TRBJ2-1, with 13 bases identical to TRBD2. Per germline, CDR1 SGHTA and CDR2 FQGTGA. V gave up 5 bases and J gave up 0 bases; unmatched junction bases: 10. CDR3 length: 19 amino acids. CDR3 in amino acids: CASSMIPGLAGSSYNEQFF. The DNA for the CDR3 is TGTGCCAGCAGCATGATCCCGGGACTAGCGGGAAGCTCCTACAATGAGCAGTTCTTC.

The table lists this clonotype with many counts. This chain connects TRBV19 to TRBJ2-2, with D unresolved. There are 14 residues in the CDR3. Germline CDR1 is LNHDA and CDR2 is SQIVND (reference sequence). Trimming took off 4 bases at V and 4 bases at J, with 10 bases between the two ends. CDR3 sequence reads: CASSTGRITGELFF. In DNA, the CDR3 is TGTGCCAGTAGTACCGGACGGATCACCGGGGAGCTGTTTTTT.

In this sample, this clonotype turned up many times. The V call is TRBV12-3 or TRBV12-4, the J call TRBJ2-7; tentatively, D is TRBD1 (6 bases). The V and J ends lost 6 bases and 7 bases respectively, with 22 bases between them. This CDR3 contains 15 residues. The CDR3 reads CASSPPGHPRLEQYF. DNA of the CDR3: TGTGCCAGCAGCCCCCCGGGACACCCTCGTTTAGAGCAGTACTTC.

This clonotype was detected ten times or more. The chain has TRBV28 and TRBJ2-7, with D uncertain. The CDR3 spans 13 residues. Germline V CDR1 and CDR2: MDHEN, SYDVKM. V was pared by 4 bases and J by 3 bases, with 10 bases between. In nucleotides, the CDR3 is TGTGCCAGCAGTTCGGCCGGTCTCTACGAGCAGTACGTC. This encodes CASSSAGLYEQYV.

V usage is TRBV6-5 and J usage is TRBJ1-2; D remains ambiguous. Deletions cut 6 bases from V and 4 bases from J, with 18 bases between. There are 15 residues in the CDR3. Germline V gene sequence: CDR1 MNHEY, CDR2 SVGAGI. The CDR3 DNA reads TGTGCCAGCAGGGGGTTGGTCGGGGATTTCTATGGCTACACCTTC. Amino acids: CASRGLVGDFYGYTF.

This clonotype was recorded at least ten times. The V call is TRBV4-2, the J call TRBJ1-2; D is unresolved. V was cut by 3 bases and J by 7 bases, with 12 bases left in between. Germline loops: CDR1 LGHNA, CDR2 YNFKEQ. CDR3 length: 13 amino acids. CDR3 nucleotide sequence: TGTGCCAGCAGCCAGGAAGGCGCATCTGGCTACACCTTC. Protein product: CASSQEGASGYTF.

Ten or more counts support this clonotype. The V and J genes are TRBV5-1 and TRBJ2-7, with D possibly being TRBD1 (5 bases). Germline CDR1 is SGHRS and CDR2 is YFSETQ. V dropped 8 bases and J dropped 9 bases, with 15 bases sitting between them. The CDR3 loop spans 11 amino acids. The CDR3 reads CARPWGGRQYV. As DNA, the CDR3 is TGCGCCAGGCCATGGGGCGGAAGGCAGTACGTC.

This clonotype was counted only a few times. The junction differs from germline at one of its ends, possibly a read error. CDR3 in amino acids: CASSQETGRGGGPVVF. The DNA of the CDR3 is TGCGCCAGCAGCCAAGAGACGGGGAGGGGCGGGGGGCCGGTTGTCTTC. The V gene is TRBV4-3, the J gene TRBJ2-1, with 8 positions matching TRBD2. This CDR3 spans 16 amino acids. Germline values: CDR1 LGHNA, CDR2 YSLEER.

This clonotype was recorded at least ten times. The rearrangement links TRBV5-1 to TRBJ2-1, with 7 bases matching TRBD1. The CDR3 covers 12 residues. Germline V gene lookup returns CDR1 SGHRS and CDR2 YFSETQ. The V gene end was trimmed by 4 bases and the J gene end by 16 bases; junction bases not matched to a gene: 11. CDR3: CASSTRQGNSFF. As DNA, the CDR3 is TGCGCCAGCAGCACCCGACAGGGAAACAGCTTCTTC.

This clonotype was observed a handful of times. This chain uses TRBV4-3 with TRBJ2-1; 7 nucleotides line up with TRBD1. CDR1 and CDR2 from the germline V gene are LGHNA and YSLEER. This CDR3 region has 19 residues. Unmatched junction bases numbered 12, after V lost 0 bases and J lost 1 base. The CDR3 nucleotides are TGCGCCAGCAGCCAAGATGCCGATTGGGGACAGAGATCCTACAATGAGCAGTTCTTC. It yields the protein CASSQDADWGQRSYNEQFF.

The table lists this clonotype with many counts. The J gene is TRBJ2-5, the V gene TRBV9; TRBD2 aligns across 9 bases. Germline assignment: CDR1 SGDLS and CDR2 YYNGEE. The CDR3 sequence is 15 residues long. The V gene end was trimmed by 3 bases and the J gene end by 4 bases; junction bases not matched to a gene: 7. The CDR3 DNA reads as TGTGCCAGCAGCGCGGGACTAGCAGAAATAGAGACCCAGTACTTC. Translation gives CASSAGLAEIETQYF.

This clonotype showed up many times. The chain is built from TRBV10-3 and TRBJ1-4, with a possible D match to TRBD1 (6 bases). Germline V gene sequence: CDR1 ENHRY, CDR2 SYGVKD. The V end lost 8 bases, the J end lost 0 bases, and 16 bases lay between the germline ends. The CDR3 is 16 amino acids. For the CDR3, the DNA is TGTGCCATCGCCCCCGGACAGTCTCCAACTAATGAAAAACTGTTTTTT. It is translated as CAIAPGQSPTNEKLFF.

This chain connects TRBV5-1 to TRBJ2-5; a weak D match, TRBD1 (6 bases). The V and J ends lost 0 bases and 1 base respectively, with 10 bases between them. Germline V gives CDR1 SGHRS, CDR2 YFSETQ. The CDR3 consists of 15 residues. The DNA of the CDR3 is TGCGCCAGCAGCTTGGCCTCGGACAGCCAAGAGACCCAGTACTTC. This encodes CASSLASDSQETQYF. The full variable domain, with the rest looked up from reference TRBV5-1 and TRBJ2-5, is KAGVTQTPRYLIKTRGQQVTLSCSPISGHRSVSWYQQTPGQGLQFLFEYFSETQRNKGNFPGRFSGRQFSNSRSEMNVSTLELGDSALYLCASSLASDSQETQYFGPGTRLLVL.

Many counts were recorded for this clonotype. The rearrangement uses TRBV18 and TRBJ2-5, with 9 bases aligning to TRBD2. The CDR3 extends over 14 amino acids. Trimming cost V 3 bases and J 5 bases; bases outside gene matches: 4. Germline V gives CDR1 KGHSH, CDR2 LQKENI. This chain's CDR3 is CASSPPGLAETQYF. As DNA, the CDR3 is TGTGCCAGCTCACCGCCCGGACTAGCGGAGACCCAGTACTTC.